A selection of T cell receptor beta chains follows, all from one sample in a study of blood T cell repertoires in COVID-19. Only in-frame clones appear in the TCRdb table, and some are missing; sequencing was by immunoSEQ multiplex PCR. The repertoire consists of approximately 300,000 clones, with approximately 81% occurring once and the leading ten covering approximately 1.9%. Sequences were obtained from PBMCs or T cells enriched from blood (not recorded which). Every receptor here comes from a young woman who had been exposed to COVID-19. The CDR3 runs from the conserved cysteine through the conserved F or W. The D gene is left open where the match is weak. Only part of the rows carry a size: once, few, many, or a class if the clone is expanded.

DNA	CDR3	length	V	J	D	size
TGCGCCAGCAGCTCACGGTTGGTGGCTAGGGGCACCGGGGAGCTGTTTTTT	CASSSRLVARGTGELFF	17	TRBV5-1	TRBJ2-2	.	.
TGTGCCAGCAGCAAGGGACAGTCTGATACGGTTCAGCCCCAGCATTTT	CASSKGQSDTVQPQHF	16	TRBV21-1	TRBJ1-5	.	.
TGTGCCAGCTCACCGCCAGTCTTGGGAGACTATGGCTACACCTTC	CASSPPVLGDYGYTF	15	TRBV18	TRBJ1-2	.	.
TGTGCCAGCAGTCAGGGACCACCCTTCCTGGGGACAGGGATCTACGAGCAGTACTTC	CASSQGPPFLGTGIYEQYF	19	TRBV6-6	TRBJ2-7	TRBD1	.
TGTGCCAGTAGTAGGGCTAGCGGGAGGAAGACCTACAATGAGCAGTTCTTC	CASSRASGRKTYNEQFF	17	TRBV19	TRBJ2-1	TRBD2	.
TGTGCCAGCAGCTGGCGGGGGAACTACAATGAGCAGTTCTTC	CASSWRGNYNEQFF	14	TRBV11-1	TRBJ2-1	TRBD2	few
TGTGCCAGCACCACGGGACAGTCCTACGAGCAGTACTTC	CASTTGQSYEQYF	13	TRBV28	TRBJ2-7	TRBD1	.
TGTGCCAGCAGTGCAGGACTAAACACCGGGGAGCTGTTTTTT	CASSAGLNTGELFF	14	TRBV27	TRBJ2-2	.	.
TGTGCCAGCAGTTACAGGGCGGACCCCTACGAGCAGTACTTC	CASSYRADPYEQYF	14	TRBV5-5	TRBJ2-7	.	.
TGTGCCAGCAGCTTAACGACAGGGGGTAATTCACCCCTCCACTTT	CASSLTTGGNSPLHF	15	TRBV7-2	TRBJ1-6	TRBD1	.
TGTGCCAGCAAGTCTCTGGGCCCCTACAATGAGCAGTTCTTC	CASKSLGPYNEQFF	14	TRBV2	TRBJ2-1	.	.
TGCGCCAGCAGCCAGGGCCTAGCACTCGAGCAGTTCTTC	CASSQGLALEQFF	13	TRBV4-3	TRBJ2-1	.	.
TGTGCCAGCAGCCCAAAGTCCGGCGGCCTCGAGCAGTACTTC	CASSPKSGGLEQYF	14	TRBV9	TRBJ2-7	.	.
TGTGCCAGCTCACTTTATGGAAACACCATATATTTT	CASSLYGNTIYF	12	TRBV18	TRBJ1-3	.	few
TGCGCCAGCAGCCAAGTTTTCGGGGTCATGAACACTGAAGCTTTCTTT	CASSQVFGVMNTEAFF	16	TRBV4-1	TRBJ1-1	.	.
TGTGCCAGCAGCCCACCGGGACTAGCAGGCACAGATACGCAGTATTTT	CASSPPGLAGTDTQYF	16	TRBV7-9	TRBJ2-3	TRBD2	once
TGCGCCAGCAGCTTGGAAGGGGAAAACATTCAGTACTTC	CASSLEGENIQYF	13	TRBV5-1	TRBJ2-4	.	.
TGTGCCAGCAGCGCCCGTGGACAGAGCACAGATACGCAGTATTTT	CASSARGQSTDTQYF	15	TRBV9	TRBJ2-3	.	.
TGCGCCAGCGAGCGGGGAAGCTCCTACGAGCAGTACTTC	CASERGSSYEQYF	13	TRBV10-2	TRBJ2-7	TRBD2	.
TGTGCCAGCAGCTCACGGGGGGCCTGGTACAATGAGCAGTTCTTC	CASSSRGAWYNEQFF	15	TRBV5-6	TRBJ2-1	.	.
TGTGCCAGCAGCTTAGGGAGTGCCCGGCGAGAGACCCAGTACTTC	CASSLGSARRETQYF	15	TRBV7-2	TRBJ2-5	.	.
TGTGCCAGCAGCCAAGGGCTAGCGGACGCCGGGGAGCTGTTTTTT	CASSQGLADAGELFF	15	TRBV3-1/TRBV3-2	TRBJ2-2	TRBD2	.
TGTGCCAGCAGCCTACAGATGAACACTGAAGCTTTCTTT	CASSLQMNTEAFF	13	TRBV11-2	TRBJ1-1	.	.
TGTGCCAGCAGCGTCACGACACTAGCGGGAGGGGGGACCCAGTACTTC	CASSVTTLAGGGTQYF	16	TRBV2	TRBJ2-5	TRBD2	.
TGTGCCAGCACCCCAAGACTAGCGGAGACCTCCTACAATGAGCAGTTCTTC	CASTPRLAETSYNEQFF	17	TRBV2	TRBJ2-1	TRBD2	.
TGTGCCAGCAGCTCACCCTTAGGGGAGGGGGGCTCTGGAAACACCATATATTTT	CASSSPLGEGGSGNTIYF	18	TRBV7-9	TRBJ1-3	.	.
TGTGCCAGCTCACCGAATCTAAAGCGGGAAAATCCTACCAACTATGGCTACACCTTC	CASSPNLKRENPTNYGYTF	19	TRBV18	TRBJ1-2	.	.
TGTGCCAGCAGAAATGCTGCGGGGCTAACCGGGTCCTTC	CASRNAAGLTGSF	13	TRBV28	TRBJ2-7	.	.
TGTGCCATCAGTGAGTCCAGGGATTATCACTATGGCTACACCTTC	CAISESRDYHYGYTF	15	TRBV10-3	TRBJ1-2	.	.
TGCGCCAGCAGCCTGGCGGGACAGGGGGCCGAGCAGTACTTC	CASSLAGQGAEQYF	14	TRBV5-1	TRBJ2-7	TRBD1	.
TGTGCCATCAGTGAGTCGGGGCAGGGGAGCTATGGCTACACCTTC	CAISESGQGSYGYTF	15	TRBV10-3	TRBJ1-2	.	.
TGTGCCAGCAGCTTATGGGCAGGGTCCCGTTTCAATGAGCAGTTCTTC	CASSLWAGSRFNEQFF	16	TRBV7-3	TRBJ2-1	.	.
TGTGCCTGGAACCGACCAGGGCTGCCAGATACGCAGTATTTT	CAWNRPGLPDTQYF	14	TRBV30	TRBJ2-3	.	.
TGCGCCAGCAGCCAAGAAAGAAACGATGTAGTAGGACAGGGGAGGAACACTGAAGCTTTCTTT	CASSQERNDVVGQGRNTEAFF	21	TRBV4-3	TRBJ1-1	TRBD1	once
TGTGCCTGGAGGTATCAGGGTCACACTGAAGCTTTCTTT	CAWRYQGHTEAFF	13	TRBV30	TRBJ1-1	.	.
TGCGCCAGCAGCCCCGACGGAGGCACAGATACGCAGTATTTT	CASSPDGGTDTQYF	14	TRBV5-1	TRBJ2-3	.	.
TGTGCCAGCAGCCAATCTTGGGACAGGGGCTCCTACGAGCAGTACTTC	CASSQSWDRGSYEQYF	16	TRBV14	TRBJ2-7	TRBD1	.
TGCGCCAGCAGCTTGGATTTCAGGGGGCTTTCGCGGAACACTGAAGCTTTCTTT	CASSLDFRGLSRNTEAFF	18	TRBV5-1	TRBJ1-1	TRBD1	.
TGTGCCAGCAGTTACTCAAGTGAGGCGAATAATGAGCAGTTCTTC	CASSYSSEANNEQFF	15	TRBV6-5	TRBJ2-1	.	.
TGTGCCAGCAGCCAGGGACAGGGGTACAACTATGGCTACACCTTC	CASSQGQGYNYGYTF	15	TRBV14	TRBJ1-2	TRBD1	.
TGTGCCAGCAGTTCCACAGGGTATCAGCCCCAGCATTTT	CASSSTGYQPQHF	13	TRBV11-2	TRBJ1-5	.	.
TGCGCCAGCAGCAGCGAAGAGGAGGGGCTCTATAATTCACCCCTCCACTTT	CASSSEEEGLYNSPLHF	17	TRBV4-1	TRBJ1-6	.	.